A selection of T cell receptor beta chains follows, all from one sample in a study of regulatory T cells in long-lasting Graves disease. MiXCR was run by TCRdb on the multiplex PCR reads, yielding one entry per CDR3 protein. The table shows over 350,000 distinct CDR3 sequences, with 14% to 15% occurring only once. This sample also appeared in a second study, on T cells in Graves' hyperthyroidism and ophthalmopathy.

Source: peripheral blood mononuclear cells (PBMCs), taken at new diagnosis, from a patient treated with antithyroid drugs. These receptors came from a woman in her thirties or forties with Graves disease. CDR3s include the opening cysteine and the closing phenylalanine or tryptophan. Fields, in order: J gene, clone size, V gene, D gene, CDR3 protein, CDR3 DNA. The D gene is left open where the match is weak. Size is stated for part of the rows, as once, few or many counts, or as a class when the clone is expanded.

j_call: TRBJ2-2; clone_size: many; v_call: TRBV12-3/TRBV12-4; d_call: TRBD2; cdr3_aa: CASDGTSGSPGELFF; cdr3_nt: TGTGCCAGCGACGGGACTAGCGGGAGTCCCGGGGAGCTGTTTTTT
j_call: TRBJ2-5; clone_size: -; v_call: TRBV7-9; d_call: -; cdr3_aa: CASSLAGSIGETQYF; cdr3_nt: TGTGCCAGCAGCTTAGCGGGCAGTATTGGGGAGACCCAGTACTTC
j_call: TRBJ1-5; clone_size: many; v_call: TRBV6-2/TRBV6-3; d_call: TRBD1; cdr3_aa: CASRYDRDAQPQHF; cdr3_nt: TGTGCCAGCAGGTATGACAGGGACGCTCAGCCCCAGCATTTT
j_call: TRBJ1-3; clone_size: -; v_call: TRBV5-1; d_call: TRBD1; cdr3_aa: CASSTDRVDTIYF; cdr3_nt: TGCGCCAGCAGCACGGACAGGGTCGACACCATATATTTT
j_call: TRBJ2-7; clone_size: few; v_call: TRBV27; d_call: -; cdr3_aa: CASSPGTLFSYEQYF; cdr3_nt: TGTGCCAGCAGTCCGGGGACGCTTTTCTCCTACGAGCAGTACTTC
j_call: TRBJ2-7; clone_size: many; v_call: TRBV20-1; d_call: -; cdr3_aa: CSAAPSSYEQYF; cdr3_nt: TGCAGTGCTGCCCCGAGCTCCTACGAGCAGTACTTC
j_call: TRBJ2-5; clone_size: many; v_call: TRBV27; d_call: -; cdr3_aa: CASRGGGDLQETQYF; cdr3_nt: TGTGCCAGCAGGGGTGGCGGGGACCTCCAAGAGACCCAGTACTTC
j_call: TRBJ2-7; clone_size: many; v_call: TRBV10-3; d_call: TRBD2; cdr3_aa: CAISASGRAPYEQYF; cdr3_nt: TGTGCCATCAGTGCGAGCGGGAGAGCCCCCTACGAGCAGTACTTC
j_call: TRBJ2-3; clone_size: few; v_call: TRBV10-2; d_call: TRBD2; cdr3_aa: CASRPTTSEITDTQYF; cdr3_nt: TGCGCCAGCAGGCCAACAACTAGCGAGATTACAGATACGCAGTATTTT
j_call: TRBJ2-1; clone_size: many; v_call: TRBV2; d_call: -; cdr3_aa: CASSEVRGEYNEQFF; cdr3_nt: TGTGCCAGCAGTGAAGTCAGAGGGGAATACAATGAGCAGTTCTTC
j_call: TRBJ2-5; clone_size: -; v_call: TRBV28; d_call: TRBD1; cdr3_aa: CASSFPGQGAWTQYF; cdr3_nt: TGTGCCAGCAGTTTCCCCGGACAGGGGGCTTGGACCCAGTACTTC
j_call: TRBJ2-7; clone_size: few; v_call: TRBV12-3/TRBV12-4; d_call: TRBD2; cdr3_aa: CASGRGKELYEQYF; cdr3_nt: TGTGCCAGCGGGCGGGGGAAGGAGCTTTACGAGCAGTACTTC
j_call: TRBJ1-3; clone_size: many; v_call: TRBV11-2; d_call: TRBD1; cdr3_aa: CASSSRDRGTGNTIYF; cdr3_nt: TGTGCCAGCAGCTCGAGGGACAGGGGCACTGGAAACACCATATATTTT
j_call: TRBJ2-3; clone_size: many; v_call: TRBV7-3; d_call: -; cdr3_aa: CASSLMGAPDTQYF; cdr3_nt: TGTGCCAGCAGCTTAATGGGAGCGCCAGATACGCAGTATTTT
j_call: TRBJ1-5; clone_size: -; v_call: TRBV28; d_call: TRBD1; cdr3_aa: CVSSRRTGQEMNQPQHF; cdr3_nt: TGTGTCAGCAGCCGACGAACAGGACAGGAGATGAATCAGCCCCAGCATTTT
j_call: TRBJ2-1; clone_size: -; v_call: TRBV27; d_call: TRBD2; cdr3_aa: CASSLPGLAFHEQFF; cdr3_nt: TGTGCCAGCAGCCTACCAGGACTAGCGTTCCATGAGCAGTTCTTC
j_call: TRBJ2-7; clone_size: many; v_call: TRBV11-2; d_call: -; cdr3_aa: CASSAQSSYEQYF; cdr3_nt: TGTGCCAGCAGCGCACAAAGCTCCTACGAGCAGTACTTC
j_call: TRBJ2-5; clone_size: many; v_call: TRBV2; d_call: TRBD2; cdr3_aa: CASSANPGTSEKQETQYF; cdr3_nt: TGTGCCAGCAGTGCCAACCCCGGGACTAGCGAAAAACAAGAGACCCAGTACTTC
j_call: TRBJ2-7; clone_size: -; v_call: TRBV25-1; d_call: -; cdr3_aa: CASSEQGLEQYF; cdr3_nt: TGTGCCAGCAGTGAACAGGGGCTGGAGCAGTACTTC
j_call: TRBJ1-5; clone_size: -; v_call: TRBV6-1; d_call: TRBD1; cdr3_aa: CASRTAGTDNQPQHF; cdr3_nt: TGTGCCAGCAGGACCGCCGGGACAGACAATCAGCCCCAGCATTTT
j_call: TRBJ2-1; clone_size: many; v_call: TRBV5-1; d_call: -; cdr3_aa: CASREGDGAYNEQFF; cdr3_nt: TGCGCCAGCCGCGAGGGGGACGGGGCCTACAATGAGCAGTTCTTC
j_call: TRBJ2-5; clone_size: -; v_call: TRBV30; d_call: TRBD1; cdr3_aa: CAWRATTGHETQYF; cdr3_nt: TGTGCCTGGAGAGCGACGACAGGGCACGAGACCCAGTACTTC
j_call: TRBJ2-7; clone_size: few; v_call: TRBV20-1; d_call: TRBD2; cdr3_aa: CSASLQAGGLNEQYF; cdr3_nt: TGCAGTGCTAGTCTCCAGGCGGGAGGGCTGAACGAGCAGTACTTC
j_call: TRBJ2-1; clone_size: many; v_call: TRBV20-1; d_call: -; cdr3_aa: CSATSQGLPSSYNEQFF; cdr3_nt: TGCAGTGCTACGAGTCAGGGTCTACCGAGCTCCTACAATGAGCAGTTCTTC
j_call: TRBJ2-5; clone_size: many; v_call: TRBV6-5; d_call: -; cdr3_aa: CASSYTLTGWRRDQETQYF; cdr3_nt: TGTGCCAGCAGTTACACATTGACAGGATGGCGGCGGGACCAAGAGACCCAGTACTTC
j_call: TRBJ2-1; clone_size: many; v_call: TRBV27; d_call: TRBD2; cdr3_aa: CASSHLVGLAGTNEQFF; cdr3_nt: TGTGCCAGCAGTCATCTAGTCGGGCTAGCGGGGACCAATGAGCAGTTCTTC
j_call: TRBJ1-2; clone_size: many; v_call: TRBV2; d_call: -; cdr3_aa: CAGDQDYGYTF; cdr3_nt: TGTGCCGGCGACCAGGACTATGGCTACACCTTC
j_call: TRBJ2-1; clone_size: many; v_call: TRBV27; d_call: TRBD2; cdr3_aa: CASKVGGSSYNEQFF; cdr3_nt: TGTGCCAGCAAGGTCGGCGGGAGCTCCTACAATGAGCAGTTCTTC
j_call: TRBJ1-4; clone_size: many; v_call: TRBV7-9; d_call: -; cdr3_aa: CASSLGTSPEKLFF; cdr3_nt: TGTGCCAGCAGCTTGGGAACAAGTCCTGAAAAACTGTTTTTT
j_call: TRBJ2-5; clone_size: -; v_call: TRBV9; d_call: -; cdr3_aa: CASSPSPESQETQYF; cdr3_nt: TGTGCCAGCAGCCCGAGCCCGGAATCACAAGAGACCCAGTACTTC
j_call: TRBJ2-1; clone_size: -; v_call: TRBV28; d_call: -; cdr3_aa: CASITGPVNEQFF; cdr3_nt: TGTGCCAGCATTACGGGACCCGTGAATGAGCAGTTCTTC
j_call: TRBJ2-3; clone_size: -; v_call: TRBV7-9; d_call: TRBD2; cdr3_aa: CASRLANSPDTQYF; cdr3_nt: TGTGCCAGCAGACTAGCGAATTCCCCAGATACGCAGTATTTT
j_call: TRBJ2-6; clone_size: -; v_call: TRBV19; d_call: -; cdr3_aa: CASSMEGSGANVLTF; cdr3_nt: TGTGCCAGTAGTATGGAAGGCTCTGGGGCCAACGTCCTGACTTTC
j_call: TRBJ2-1; clone_size: -; v_call: TRBV2; d_call: TRBD2; cdr3_aa: CASSAAGGEHSEQFF; cdr3_nt: TGTGCCAGCAGTGCAGCGGGAGGGGAACACAGTGAGCAGTTCTTC
j_call: TRBJ1-5; clone_size: -; v_call: TRBV5-1; d_call: -; cdr3_aa: CASSLSPGRDQPQHF; cdr3_nt: TGCGCCAGCAGCTTATCACCAGGGAGGGATCAGCCCCAGCATTTT
j_call: TRBJ2-1; clone_size: many; v_call: TRBV12-3/TRBV12-4; d_call: -; cdr3_aa: CASSFSNEQFF; cdr3_nt: TGTGCCAGCAGTTTTAGCAATGAGCAGTTCTTC
j_call: TRBJ2-1; clone_size: many; v_call: TRBV10-2; d_call: -; cdr3_aa: CASSEEGSYNEQFF; cdr3_nt: TGCGCCAGCAGTGAGGAGGGCTCCTACAATGAGCAGTTCTTC
j_call: TRBJ2-1; clone_size: -; v_call: TRBV4-3; d_call: TRBD2; cdr3_aa: CASSHFVRFVPGTSGNNEQFF; cdr3_nt: TGCGCCAGCAGCCATTTTGTAAGGTTTGTCCCCGGGACTAGCGGGAACAATGAGCAGTTCTTC
j_call: TRBJ2-1; clone_size: -; v_call: TRBV4-2; d_call: TRBD1; cdr3_aa: CASSPQPDRAFSEQFF; cdr3_nt: TGTGCCAGCAGCCCTCAGCCGGACAGGGCCTTCAGTGAGCAGTTCTTC
j_call: TRBJ2-7; clone_size: few; v_call: TRBV20-1; d_call: -; cdr3_aa: CSASPHIPALDEQYF; cdr3_nt: TGCAGTGCTAGTCCGCATATACCCGCCCTCGACGAGCAGTACTTC
j_call: TRBJ2-3; clone_size: many; v_call: TRBV27; d_call: TRBD2; cdr3_aa: CASSRLAGGRADTQYF; cdr3_nt: TGTGCCAGCAGTCGACTAGCGGGAGGCCGGGCAGATACGCAGTATTTT
j_call: TRBJ2-1; clone_size: many; v_call: TRBV7-9; d_call: TRBD1; cdr3_aa: CASSFVAGQGFNEQFF; cdr3_nt: TGTGCCAGCAGCTTTGTTGCGGGACAGGGTTTCAATGAGCAGTTCTTC
j_call: TRBJ1-2; clone_size: few; v_call: TRBV19; d_call: TRBD1; cdr3_aa: CATEDRGRLGGYTF; cdr3_nt: TGTGCCACCGAGGACAGGGGGCGACTGGGTGGCTACACCTTC
j_call: TRBJ2-1; clone_size: few; v_call: TRBV9; d_call: TRBD2; cdr3_aa: CASSATSGTFGQFF; cdr3_nt: TGTGCCAGCAGCGCCACTAGCGGTACTTTTGGGCAGTTCTTC
j_call: TRBJ2-5; clone_size: -; v_call: TRBV28; d_call: TRBD2; cdr3_aa: CASSSPRASGRTYQETQYF; cdr3_nt: TGTGCCAGCAGTTCCCCTAGGGCTAGCGGGAGGACCTATCAAGAGACCCAGTACTTC
j_call: TRBJ2-7; clone_size: -; v_call: TRBV27; d_call: TRBD2; cdr3_aa: CASSLARTSGYPYEQYF; cdr3_nt: TGTGCCAGCAGTTTAGCCCGGACTAGCGGGTATCCCTACGAGCAGTACTTC
j_call: TRBJ2-1; clone_size: once; v_call: TRBV19; d_call: TRBD1; cdr3_aa: CASSIRTGVNEQFF; cdr3_nt: TGTGCCAGTAGTATCCGGACAGGGGTTAATGAGCAGTTCTTC
j_call: TRBJ1-5; clone_size: few; v_call: TRBV6-1; d_call: TRBD1; cdr3_aa: CASSPAIWDRGNQPQHF; cdr3_nt: TGTGCCAGCAGCCCCGCTATCTGGGACAGGGGAAATCAGCCCCAGCATTTT
j_call: TRBJ2-2; clone_size: -; v_call: TRBV11-3; d_call: -; cdr3_aa: CASSLVQGGNAGELFF; cdr3_nt: TGTGCCAGCAGCTTGGTACAGGGGGGGAATGCCGGGGAGCTGTTTTTT
j_call: TRBJ2-1; clone_size: many; v_call: TRBV11-2; d_call: TRBD2; cdr3_aa: CASSSGLARNEQFF; cdr3_nt: TGTGCCAGCAGTTCGGGACTAGCGCGCAATGAGCAGTTCTTC
j_call: TRBJ2-1; clone_size: many; v_call: TRBV29-1; d_call: -; cdr3_aa: CSVRDSSLYNEQFF; cdr3_nt: TGCAGCGTGAGGGACTCAAGTCTTTACAATGAGCAGTTCTTC